This T cell receptor beta chain was observed in a study of cytomegalovirus exposure and HLA in healthy donors. As for the study in general: Within an early data release were around 87 million unique TCRs drawn from HLA-typed donors.

PCR amplification relied on 60 Vbeta primers (plus 13 Jbeta primers). Sequenced by immunoSEQ multiplex PCR; TCRdb stores in-frame clones only, minus some. This table holds roughly 190,000 clones, roughly an eighth found once. V lost 6 bases, J lost 2 bases, and 21 bases lay in between. CDR3 length equals 17 residues. Germline V CDR1 and CDR2: LGHNT, FRNRAP. This clone was found a few times. The chain combines TRBV12-5 with TRBJ2-3; possibly TRBD1 for D (5 bases). The clonotype originates from a man in his fifties or sixties in good health and CMV-seropositive. The sample comprised PBMCs. The CDR3 DNA reads as TGTGCTAGTGGCCAAACTAAGGGTGACAGATTCACAGATACGCAGTATTTT. Translation gives CASGQTKGDRFTDTQYF.